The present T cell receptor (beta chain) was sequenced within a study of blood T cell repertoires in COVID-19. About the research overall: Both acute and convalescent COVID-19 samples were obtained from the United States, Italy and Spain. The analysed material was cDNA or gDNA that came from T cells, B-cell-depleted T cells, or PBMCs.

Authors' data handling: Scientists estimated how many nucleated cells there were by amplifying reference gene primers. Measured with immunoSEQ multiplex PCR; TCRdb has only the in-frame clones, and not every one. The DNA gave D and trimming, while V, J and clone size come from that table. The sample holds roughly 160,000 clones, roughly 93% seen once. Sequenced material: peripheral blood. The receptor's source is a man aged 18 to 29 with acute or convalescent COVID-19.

This CDR3 reads CAWSNGLQETQYF. The CDR3 DNA is TGTGCCTGGAGTAATGGGCTTCAAGAGACCCAGTACTTC. This chain joins TRBV30 and TRBJ2-5; no definite D call. Between the trimmed V and J ends, which lost 2 bases and 2 bases, there was a span of 9 bases. The CDR3 is made up of 13 amino acids. Germline V gene sequence: CDR1 GTSNPN, CDR2 SVGIG (reference sequence).